This TCR beta chain was found in a study of shared clonotypes between healthy human individuals. Study details: Every donor yielded three CD4 naive, three CD4 memory, two CD8 naive and one CD8 memory plate. Study-level results: Rarefaction indicated that sorted-subset sequencing remained incomplete although depth was large.

On this clone: Its cognate antigen is unknown.

Sequencing used immunoSEQ multiplex PCR; TCRdb keeps in-frame clones, though not all of them. The data contain about 1 million clones, around 76% of them singletons. Trimming cost V 0 bases and J 4 bases; bases outside gene matches: 3. Germline CDR1 SGDLS, CDR2 YYNGEE. The CDR3 is made up of 15 amino acids. The receptor was derived from a man younger than 35 in good health. Sequenced sample: memory CD4+ T cells sorted from blood. Documented subset: CD45RA-negative fraction. The chain carries TRBV9 and TRBJ1-3, with 8 bases matching TRBD1. CDR3 nucleotide sequence: TGTGCCAGCAGCGTAGTAGGGACAGGCGGAAACACCATATATTTT. Translation: CASSVVGTGGNTIYF.